This TCR beta chain comes out of a study of blood T cell repertoires in COVID-19. Trimming cost V 3 bases and J 8 bases; bases outside gene matches: 5. The CDR3 has 13 amino acids. CDR1 SGHRS and CDR2 YFSETQ come from the germline V gene. The table came from immunoSEQ multiplex PCR; TCRdb's copy has only in-frame clones and leaves some out. The data contain a few hundred thousand clones, 65% to 85% of them singletons. Sequencing used peripheral blood. The sequence came from a man aged 50 to 60 with active or convalescent COVID-19. V usage is TRBV5-1 and J usage is TRBJ1-2; TRBD1 matches 9 bases. The CDR3 spells CASSSGQGIGYTF. DNA of the CDR3: TGCGCCAGCAGCTCCGGACAGGGGATAGGCTACACCTTC.